This T cell receptor beta chain emerged from a study of control samples from healthy donors and cancer patients. Libraries were prepared by immunoSEQ multiplex PCR; TCRdb keeps only in-frame clonotypes and omits some of them. The sample shows tens of thousands of clones, around 87% of them seen only once. CDR1 LNHNV and CDR2 YYDKDF come from the germline V gene (reference sequence). This CDR3 region has 14 residues. V lost 6 bases, J lost 6 bases, and 12 bases lay in between. This TCR was recovered from a woman in her fifties or sixties with lung cancer. This sequence joins TRBV15 and TRBJ1-6, with a possible D match to TRBD1 (5 bases). Material: PBMCs. CDR3 loop: CATSLGLSNSPLHF. The CDR3 DNA reads TGTGCCACCAGTTTGGGACTGAGTAATTCACCCCTCCACTTT.